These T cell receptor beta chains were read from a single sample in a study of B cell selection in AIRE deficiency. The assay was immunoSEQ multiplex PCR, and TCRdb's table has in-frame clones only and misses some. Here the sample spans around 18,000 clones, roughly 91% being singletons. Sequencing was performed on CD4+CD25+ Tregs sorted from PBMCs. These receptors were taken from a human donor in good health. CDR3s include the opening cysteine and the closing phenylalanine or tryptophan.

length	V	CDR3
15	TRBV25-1	CASSEYGSGANVLTF
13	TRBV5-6	CASSLGLYSPLHF
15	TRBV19	CASSGTGGVDSPLHF
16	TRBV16	CASSQSGGAYSYEQYF
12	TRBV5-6	CASSGGSGELFF
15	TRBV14	CASSQELAGVNEQFF
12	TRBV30	CAWTAFNYGYTF
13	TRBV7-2	CASSHGGGDTQYF
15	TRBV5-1	CASSPLAGGPNEQFF
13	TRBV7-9	CASSIYTGKAQYF
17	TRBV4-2	CASSLAQELAGANVLTF
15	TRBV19	CASRRHLGTGSEQYF
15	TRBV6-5	CASSHLAANTGELFF
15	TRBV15	CATMGASGNRETQYF
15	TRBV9	CASSVSVRLQETQYF
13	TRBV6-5	CASSSPLGYRQYF
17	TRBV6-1	CASSDGRLVRTNEKLFF
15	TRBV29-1	CSVERASGTTDTQYF
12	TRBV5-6	CASSWEGKTQYF
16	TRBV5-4	CASSLEWGLATYEQYF
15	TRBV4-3	CASSQDGIGNSPLHF
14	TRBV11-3	CASSPGDREGEQYF
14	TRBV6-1	CASRRTAWGTEAFF
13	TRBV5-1	CASRGGQAYEQYF
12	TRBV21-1	CASSPRALDAFF
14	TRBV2	CASSFRTSGNEQFF
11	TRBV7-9	CASGGTGRAFF
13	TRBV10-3	CAIQNRTVAEQYF
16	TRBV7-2	CASSLVGSGRRREQYF
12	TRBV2	CASFWSQETQYF
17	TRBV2	CASSEGLAGGRVDTQYF
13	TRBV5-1	CASSPQPQETQYF
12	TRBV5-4	CASSLELAGQFF
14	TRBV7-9	CASSQAGTGAGYTF
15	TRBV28	CASGLPSSYNSPLHF
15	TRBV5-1	CASSLDPGGPDTQYF
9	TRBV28	CASSREQFF
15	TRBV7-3	CASSLVGPLNTEAFF